This T cell receptor beta chain was profiled in a study of regulatory T cells in long-lasting Graves disease. Library construction for TCR beta used iRepertoire HTBI primers and Arm-PCR of CDR3 regions. Using its own MiXCR run on the multiplex PCR reads, TCRdb lists one record per CDR3 protein. The sample consists of 530,000 or so distinct CDR3 sequences, less than 15% of them appearing once. Time point described: newly diagnosed GD, antithyroid drugs for less than 3 months. The TCR library was prepared using RNA isolated from PBMCs. Into tubes containing EDTA, approximately 9.4 milliliters of peripheral blood were drawn. Overall study results and limits: Persistent Graves' patients showed a TCR diversity that was lower than that of newly diagnosed ones.

CDR1 is MDHEN, CDR2 SYDVKM, per germline. The CDR3 loop spans 13 amino acids. V shed 4 bases, J shed 11 bases, and the junction held 8 bases outside the gene matches. As to this clonotype: Its antigen is not known.

These same records also appear under a second study, on T cells in Graves' hyperthyroidism and ophthalmopathy. Per that paper: Those patients with uncontrolled infection, other autoimmune disease, pregnancy or lactation were excluded. Researchers found most expanded thyroid clonotypes above 0.001 in blood as well.

The sample here was peripheral blood mononuclear cells (PBMCs), taken at new diagnosis, from a patient treated with antithyroid drugs. J is TRBJ2-1 and V is TRBV28; 7 bases map to TRBD1. The TCR sequence derives from a man aged 25-40 years with Graves disease. In nucleotides, the CDR3 is TGTGCCAGCAGTTCCACCGGGACAGCAAAGCAGTTCTTC. Its translation: CASSSTGTAKQFF.